This record concerns one T cell receptor beta chain sequence. Its antigen remains unidentified. The data were taken from a study of T-cell memory formation after mild COVID-19. Broader study findings: Clones that contracted from day 15 to 85 had balanced CD4/CD8; later expanders were CD4+ biased.

Libraries for TCRalpha and TCRbeta carried sample barcodes and unique molecular identifiers via 5'RACE. TCRdb re-called the 5' RACE reads with MiXCR, one entry per CDR3 protein. The sample holds 350,000 to 450,000 distinct CDR3 sequences; roughly a quarter are singletons and the top ten take roughly 9.7%. The CDR3 runs 16 residues. Per germline, CDR1 ENHRY and CDR2 SYGVKD. The junction had 8 bases not matched to a gene; V was cut back by 6 bases and J by 3 bases. The chain couples TRBV10-3 to TRBJ2-3, with 11 nucleotides matching TRBD1. The sample taken for sequencing was PBMCs or a T cell subset sorted from them (not recorded which). The receptor was derived from an adult woman who had mild COVID-19 (a few samples of this study predate the infection). Cell type and time point are not known. This chain's CDR3 is CAISRSGDRGTDTQYF. In nucleotides, the CDR3 is TGTGCCATCAGCCGGTCCGGGGACAGGGGGACAGATACGCAGTATTTT.